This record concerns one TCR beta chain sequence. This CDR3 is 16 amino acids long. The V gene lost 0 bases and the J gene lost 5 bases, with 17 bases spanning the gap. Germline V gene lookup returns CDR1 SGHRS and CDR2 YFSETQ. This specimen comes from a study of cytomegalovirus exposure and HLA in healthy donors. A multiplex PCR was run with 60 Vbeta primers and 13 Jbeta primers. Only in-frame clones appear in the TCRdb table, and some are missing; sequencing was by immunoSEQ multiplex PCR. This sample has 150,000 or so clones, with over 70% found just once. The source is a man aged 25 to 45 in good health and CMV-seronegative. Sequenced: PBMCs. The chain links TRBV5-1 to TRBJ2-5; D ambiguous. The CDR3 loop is CASSLEGSEQDETQYF. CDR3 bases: TGCGCCAGCAGCTTGGAAGGTTCCGAGCAGGATGAGACCCAGTACTTC. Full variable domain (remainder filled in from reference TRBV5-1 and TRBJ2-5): KAGVTQTPRYLIKTRGQQVTLSCSPISGHRSVSWYQQTPGQGLQFLFEYFSETQRNKGNFPGRFSGRQFSNSRSEMNVSTLELGDSALYLCASSLEGSEQDETQYFGPGTRLLVL.